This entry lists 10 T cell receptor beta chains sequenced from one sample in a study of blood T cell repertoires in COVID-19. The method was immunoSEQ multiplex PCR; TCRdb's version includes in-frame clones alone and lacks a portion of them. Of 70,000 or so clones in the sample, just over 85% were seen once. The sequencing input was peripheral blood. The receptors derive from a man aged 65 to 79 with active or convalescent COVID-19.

DNA of the CDR3: TGTGCCAGCAGCTTAGGGGCGGGAAGATCCTACAATGAGCAGTTCTTC. Its translation is CASSLGAGRSYNEQFF. The chain is built from TRBV7-9 and TRBJ2-1; D is possibly TRBD2 (6 bases). The CDR3 sequence is 16 residues long. V dropped 1 base and J dropped 1 base, with 11 bases sitting between them. Germline values: CDR1 SEHNR, CDR2 FQNEAQ (reference sequence).

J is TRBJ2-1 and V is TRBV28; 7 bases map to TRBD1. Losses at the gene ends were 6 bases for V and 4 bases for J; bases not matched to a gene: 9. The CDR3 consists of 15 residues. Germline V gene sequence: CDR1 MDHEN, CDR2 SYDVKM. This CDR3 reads CASSLPGTAYNEQFF. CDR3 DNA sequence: TGTGCCAGCAGCCTTCCCGGGACAGCTTACAATGAGCAGTTCTTC. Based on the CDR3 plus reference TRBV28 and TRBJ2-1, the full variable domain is DVKVTQSSRYLVKRTGEKVFLECVQDMDHENMFWYRQDPGLGLRLIYFSYDVKMKEKGDIPEGYSVSREKKERFSLILESASTNQTSMYLCASSLPGTAYNEQFFGPGTRLTVL.

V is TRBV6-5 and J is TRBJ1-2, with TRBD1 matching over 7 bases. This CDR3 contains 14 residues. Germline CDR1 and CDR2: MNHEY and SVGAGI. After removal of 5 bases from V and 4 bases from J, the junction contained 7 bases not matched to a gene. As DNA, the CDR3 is TGTGCCAGCAGTAGGGACAGTATTGCCTATGGCTACACCTTC. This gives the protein CASSRDSIAYGYTF.

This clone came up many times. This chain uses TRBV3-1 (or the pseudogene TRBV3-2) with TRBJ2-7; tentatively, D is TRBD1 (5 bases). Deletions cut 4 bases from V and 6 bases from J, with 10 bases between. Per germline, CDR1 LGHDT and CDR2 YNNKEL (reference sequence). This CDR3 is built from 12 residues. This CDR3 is CASSPQGLEQYF. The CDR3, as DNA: TGTGCCAGCAGCCCGCAGGGTCTCGAGCAGTACTTC.

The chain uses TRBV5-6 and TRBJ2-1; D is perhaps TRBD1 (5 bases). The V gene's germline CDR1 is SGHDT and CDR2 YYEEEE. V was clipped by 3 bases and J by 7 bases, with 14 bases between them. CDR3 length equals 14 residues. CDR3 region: CASSSGRVLNEQFF. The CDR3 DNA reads TGTGCCAGCAGCTCGGGCAGGGTCTTAAATGAGCAGTTCTTC.

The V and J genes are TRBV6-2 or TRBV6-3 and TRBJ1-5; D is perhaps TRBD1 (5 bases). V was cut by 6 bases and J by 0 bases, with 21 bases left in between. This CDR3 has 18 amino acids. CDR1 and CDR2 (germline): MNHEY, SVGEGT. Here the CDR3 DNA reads TGTGCCAGCAGCACTCATCGGGGGAGGATTGGTAGCAATCAGCCCCAGCATTTT. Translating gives CASSTHRGRIGSNQPQHF.

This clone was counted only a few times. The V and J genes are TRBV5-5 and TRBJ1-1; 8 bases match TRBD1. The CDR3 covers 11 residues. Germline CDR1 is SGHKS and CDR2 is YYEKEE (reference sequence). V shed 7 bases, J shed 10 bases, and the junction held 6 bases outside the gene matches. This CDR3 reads CASGNGTGAFF. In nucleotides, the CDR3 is TGTGCCAGCGGAAACGGGACAGGAGCTTTCTTT.

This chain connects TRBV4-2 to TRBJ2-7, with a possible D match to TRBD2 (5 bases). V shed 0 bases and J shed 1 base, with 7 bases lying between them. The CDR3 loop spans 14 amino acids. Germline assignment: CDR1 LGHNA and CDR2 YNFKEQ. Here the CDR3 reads CASSQEWRSYEQYF. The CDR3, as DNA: TGTGCCAGCAGCCAAGAGTGGAGGTCCTACGAGCAGTACTTC.

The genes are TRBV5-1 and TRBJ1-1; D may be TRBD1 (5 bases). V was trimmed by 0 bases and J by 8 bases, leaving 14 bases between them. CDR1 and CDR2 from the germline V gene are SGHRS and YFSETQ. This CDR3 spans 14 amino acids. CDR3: CASSLEGWGSEAFF. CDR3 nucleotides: TGCGCCAGCAGCTTGGAAGGGTGGGGCTCAGAAGCTTTCTTT.

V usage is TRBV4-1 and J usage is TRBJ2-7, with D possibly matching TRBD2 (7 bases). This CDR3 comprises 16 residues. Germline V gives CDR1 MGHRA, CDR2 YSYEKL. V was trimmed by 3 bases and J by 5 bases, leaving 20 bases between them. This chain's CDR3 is CASSQTRTRGAHEQYF. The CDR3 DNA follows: TGCGCCAGCAGCCAGACCAGGACTAGGGGGGCCCACGAGCAGTACTTC.